This T cell receptor beta chain was sequenced in a study of blood T cells in healthy people across ages. For the second PCR, which ran for roughly 7 to 11 cycles, a sample-barcoded 5' primer and a J-beta primer mix were used. TCRdb fed the 5' RACE reads into MiXCR, producing one record per CDR3 protein. The sample contains about 730,000 distinct CDR3 sequences, roughly 47% of which appear only once. Germline V CDR1 and CDR2: MGHRA, YSYEKL. This CDR3 has 15 residues. The V gene end was trimmed by 2 bases and the J gene end by 3 bases; junction bases not matched to a gene: 7. The sequencing sample was made of blood. The sequence was collected from a woman aged 55 to 70 in good health. The rearrangement links TRBV4-1 to TRBJ2-7; 7 bases map to TRBD2. The CDR3 protein is CASSQPSSGNYEQYF. CDR3 nucleotide sequence: TGCGCCAGCAGCCAACCATCTAGCGGAAACTACGAGCAGTACTTC.